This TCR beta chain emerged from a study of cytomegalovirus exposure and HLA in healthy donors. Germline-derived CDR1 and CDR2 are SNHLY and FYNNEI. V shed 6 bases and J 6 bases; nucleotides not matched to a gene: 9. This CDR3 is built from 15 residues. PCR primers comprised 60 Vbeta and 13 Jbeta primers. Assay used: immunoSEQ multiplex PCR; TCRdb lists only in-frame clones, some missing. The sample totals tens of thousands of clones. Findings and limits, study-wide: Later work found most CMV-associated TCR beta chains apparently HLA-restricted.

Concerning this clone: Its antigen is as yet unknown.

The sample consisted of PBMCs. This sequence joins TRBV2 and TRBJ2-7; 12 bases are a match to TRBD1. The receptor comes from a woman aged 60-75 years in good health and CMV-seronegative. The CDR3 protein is CASSPWGQGASEQYF. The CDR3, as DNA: TGTGCCAGCAGCCCTTGGGGACAGGGGGCCTCCGAGCAGTACTTC.